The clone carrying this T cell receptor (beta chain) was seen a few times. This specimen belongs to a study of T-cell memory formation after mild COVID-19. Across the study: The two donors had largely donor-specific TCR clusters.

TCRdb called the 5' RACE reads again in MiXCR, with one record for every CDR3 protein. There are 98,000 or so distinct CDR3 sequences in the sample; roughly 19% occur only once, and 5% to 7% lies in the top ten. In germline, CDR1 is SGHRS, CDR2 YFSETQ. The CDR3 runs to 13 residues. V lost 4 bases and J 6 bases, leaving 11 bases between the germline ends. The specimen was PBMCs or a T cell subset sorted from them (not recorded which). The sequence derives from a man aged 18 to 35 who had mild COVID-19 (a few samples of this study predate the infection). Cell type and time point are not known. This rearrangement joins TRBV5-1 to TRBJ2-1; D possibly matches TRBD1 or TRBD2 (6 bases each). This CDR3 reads CASSGGGGNEQFF. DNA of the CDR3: TGCGCCAGCAGCGGCGGAGGGGGCAATGAGCAGTTCTTC.